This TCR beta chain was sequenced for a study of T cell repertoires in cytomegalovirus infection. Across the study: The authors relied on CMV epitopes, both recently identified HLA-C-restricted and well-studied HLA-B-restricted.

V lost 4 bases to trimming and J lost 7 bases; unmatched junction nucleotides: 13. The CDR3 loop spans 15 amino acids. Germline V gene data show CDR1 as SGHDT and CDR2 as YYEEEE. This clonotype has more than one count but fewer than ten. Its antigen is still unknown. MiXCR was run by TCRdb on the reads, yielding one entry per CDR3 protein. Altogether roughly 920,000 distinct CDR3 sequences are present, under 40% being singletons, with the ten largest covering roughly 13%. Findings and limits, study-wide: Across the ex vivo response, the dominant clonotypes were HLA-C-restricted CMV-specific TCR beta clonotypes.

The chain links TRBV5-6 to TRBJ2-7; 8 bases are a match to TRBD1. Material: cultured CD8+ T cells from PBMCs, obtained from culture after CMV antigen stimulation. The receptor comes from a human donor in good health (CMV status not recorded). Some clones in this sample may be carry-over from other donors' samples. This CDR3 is CASSAEGDRMGEQYF. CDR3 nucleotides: TGTGCCAGCAGCGCTGAAGGGGACAGGATGGGGGAGCAGTACTTC.